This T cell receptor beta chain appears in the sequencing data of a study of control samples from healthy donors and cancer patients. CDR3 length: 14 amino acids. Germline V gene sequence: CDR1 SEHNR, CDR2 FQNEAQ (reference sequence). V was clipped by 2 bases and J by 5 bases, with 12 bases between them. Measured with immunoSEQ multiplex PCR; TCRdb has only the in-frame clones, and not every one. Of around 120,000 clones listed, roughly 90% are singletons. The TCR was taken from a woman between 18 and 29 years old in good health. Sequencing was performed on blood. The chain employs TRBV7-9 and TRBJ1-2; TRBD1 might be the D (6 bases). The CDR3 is CASSLTGSLYGYTF. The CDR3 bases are TGTGCCAGCAGCTTAACAGGGTCACTTTATGGCTACACCTTC.